Below are 31 T cell receptor beta chains sequenced from a single sample in a study of cytomegalovirus exposure and HLA in healthy donors. Here immunoSEQ multiplex PCR was the method, and the copy in TCRdb shows in-frame clones only, minus some. The data contain some 170,000 clones, 86% of them singletons. Sequencing used PBMCs. The receptor source for this set is a man between 18 and 29 years old in good health and CMV-seropositive.

Note on this clone: Because the CDR3's place on the DNA is in doubt, the DNA is left out and the CDR3 is given as listed by TCRdb. The gene calls are TRBV27 and TRBJ1-2. The CDR3 numbers 12 amino acids, ends counted. The germline gives CDR1 MNHEY, CDR2 SMNVEV (reference sequence). The CDR3 sequence is CASSTSGRGYTF.

The chain is built from TRBV6-4 and TRBJ2-7, with 7 nucleotides matching TRBD1. The CDR3 loop spans 13 amino acids. V gave up 6 bases and J gave up 0 bases; unmatched junction bases: 2. Germline V gene sequence: CDR1 MRHNA, CDR2 SNTAGT. This CDR3 reads CASSGTVSYEQYF. Written as DNA, the CDR3 is TGTGCCAGCAGCGGGACAGTCTCCTACGAGCAGTACTTC.

This chain uses TRBV4-2 with TRBJ2-1, with a weak D call TRBD2 (7 bases). This CDR3 is built from 20 residues. Germline lookup yields CDR1 LGHNA and CDR2 YNFKEQ. Trimming took off 0 bases at V and 1 base at J, with 22 bases between the two ends. CDR3 sequence reads: CASSQDFGFSGGVSYNEQFF. CDR3 nucleotides: TGTGCCAGCAGCCAAGATTTTGGCTTCTCGGGGGGCGTATCCTACAATGAGCAGTTCTTC.

The chain joins TRBV29-1 to TRBJ1-1; D is possibly TRBD1 (6 bases). The ends were cut back, 6 bases at V and 6 bases at J, with 20 bases in the middle. Germline loops: CDR1 SQVTM, CDR2 ANQGSEA. The CDR3 sequence is 14 residues long. CDR3 region: CSVPGGMTGPEAFF. The CDR3 DNA reads as TGCAGCGTCCCCGGTGGGATGACAGGCCCTGAAGCTTTCTTT.

This chain links TRBV5-1 with TRBJ2-1; 11 nucleotides agree with TRBD2. Germline values: CDR1 SGHRS, CDR2 YFSETQ. Trimming cost V 3 bases and J 4 bases; bases outside gene matches: 6. The CDR3 runs 16 residues. CDR3 DNA: TGCGCCAGCAGCTATTCGGGACTAGCGGTATACAATGAGCAGTTCTTC. Amino acid sequence: CASSYSGLAVYNEQFF.

Only one count was recorded for this clone. CDR3 protein: CASTPTGNEEETQYF. The CDR3 DNA reads as TGTGCCAGCACCCCTACGGGGAACGAGGAAGAGACCCAGTACTTC. The chain links TRBV6-5 to TRBJ2-5, with D tentatively TRBD2 (5 bases). This CDR3 has 15 residues. V was pared by 7 bases and J by 3 bases, with 18 bases between. CDR1 is MNHEY, CDR2 SVGAGI, per germline.

The chain carries TRBV18 and TRBJ1-5, with D unclear. Trimming left V 3 bases short and J 1 base short, with 10 bases between. Per germline, CDR1 KGHSH and CDR2 LQKENI. The CDR3 extends over 15 amino acids. In nucleotides, the CDR3 is TGTGCCAGCTCACCGGGGTCGGGGAGCAATCAGCCCCAGCATTTT. It encodes CASSPGSGSNQPQHF. Combining the CDR3 with reference TRBV18 and TRBJ1-5 gives the whole variable domain NAGVMQNPRHLVRRRGQEARLRCSPMKGHSHVYWYRQLPEEGLKFMVYLQKENIIDESGMPKERFSAEFPKEGPSILRIQQVVRGDSAAYFCASSPGSGSNQPQHFGDGTRLSIL.

The gene calls are TRBV25-1 and TRBJ2-7, with D unclear. There are 14 residues in the CDR3. Trimming left V 6 bases short and J 0 bases short, with 12 bases between. Germline-derived CDR1 and CDR2 are MGHDK and SYGVNS. DNA of the CDR3: TGTGCCAGCAGCTACAGTGGGTCCTCCTACGAGCAGTACTTC. It specifies CASSYSGSSYEQYF.

The chain employs TRBV7-2 and TRBJ2-5; D possibly corresponds to TRBD2 (5 bases). In germline, CDR1 is SGHTA, CDR2 FQGNSA. This CDR3 is 14 amino acids long. V was trimmed by 7 bases and J by 1 base, leaving 13 bases between them. The CDR3 DNA is TGTGCCAGCACCTCGGGATGGGTCCAAGAGACCCAGTACTTC. Protein sequence: CASTSGWVQETQYF.

V gene TRBV27 combines with J gene TRBJ1-5; D is perhaps TRBD1 (6 bases). Looked up from germline, CDR1 is MNHEY and CDR2 is SMNVEV (reference sequence). V dropped 6 bases and J dropped 1 base, with 22 bases sitting between them. The CDR3 has 18 residues. The CDR3 nucleotides read TGTGCCAGCAGCTATCGGGACACGGGAAGGCCAAGCAATCAGCCCCAGCATTTT. As protein: CASSYRDTGRPSNQPQHF.

The V and J genes are TRBV10-3 and TRBJ2-1, with D possibly matching TRBD1 (6 bases). This CDR3 region has 14 residues. V dropped 3 bases and J dropped 7 bases, with 13 bases sitting between them. Germline values: CDR1 ENHRY, CDR2 SYGVKD. CDR3 in DNA: TGTGCCATCAGTGAAGGCACAGGGATGAATGAGCAGTTCTTC. Its protein product is CAISEGTGMNEQFF.

The chain has TRBV4-1 and TRBJ1-5, with 10 positions matching TRBD1. CDR1 is MGHRA, CDR2 YSYEKL, per germline. Trimming removed 1 base from V and 4 bases from J; junction bases left unmatched: 4. CDR3 length equals 16 residues. CDR3 protein: CASSQAGTGENQPQHF. CDR3 coding DNA: TGCGCCAGCAGCCAAGCAGGGACAGGGGAAAATCAGCCCCAGCATTTT.

The rearrangement joins TRBV6-5 to TRBJ2-7; weak D call: TRBD1 (6 bases). Trimming took 0 bases from V and 6 from J, leaving 15 bases between them. Looked up from germline, CDR1 is MNHEY and CDR2 is SVGAGI. This CDR3 has 15 amino acids. CDR3 amino acids: CASSYSYRVRSEQYF. CDR3 DNA: TGTGCCAGCAGTTACTCGTACAGGGTGCGGAGCGAGCAGTACTTC.

CDR3 sequence: CASSSQGQPQHF. The CDR3 DNA reads as TGTGCCAGCAGCTCGCAGGGTCAGCCCCAGCATTTT. This chain uses TRBV5-4 with TRBJ1-5, with D maybe TRBD1 (5 bases). Germline assignment: CDR1 SGHNT and CDR2 YYREEE (reference sequence). V shed 3 bases and J shed 6 bases, with 7 bases lying between them. The CDR3 totals 12 residues.

The chain uses TRBV7-9 and TRBJ1-5; possible D gene TRBD1, 5 bases. The CDR3 totals 14 residues. Germline CDR1 reads SEHNR; CDR2 reads FQNEAQ (reference sequence). Trimming cost V 5 bases and J 4 bases, with 12 bases left between them. CDR3 in amino acids: CASSPTEWNQPQHF. The CDR3 DNA is TGTGCCAGCAGCCCGACAGAGTGGAATCAGCCCCAGCATTTT.

This chain joins TRBV5-1 and TRBJ2-1, with a weak D call TRBD1 (5 bases). The CDR3 runs 20 residues. Trimming pared 2 bases from V and 0 bases from J, leaving 24 bases between. The germline CDR1 and CDR2 sequences are SGHRS and YFSETQ. CDR3 nucleotide sequence: TGCGCCAGCAGCTTAATATCGACAGCTTTTGTCCCGAGCTCCTACAATGAGCAGTTCTTC. As protein: CASSLISTAFVPSSYNEQFF.

The chain uses TRBV4-2 and TRBJ2-1, with 10 bases fitting TRBD1. The V segment lost 3 bases and the J segment 4 bases; nucleotides outside the gene matches: 9. The CDR3 runs 17 residues. The germline V gene has CDR1 LGHNA and CDR2 YNFKEQ. CDR3 bases: TGTGCCAGCAGCCAGACCTCCGGGACAGGGGTTTACAATGAGCAGTTCTTC. This sequence encodes CASSQTSGTGVYNEQFF.

The genes are TRBV7-3 and TRBJ2-3; tentatively, D is TRBD2 (7 bases). The CDR3 sequence is 19 residues long. Germline CDR1 is SGHTA and CDR2 is FQGTGA. Deletions cut 0 bases from V and 6 bases from J, with 25 bases between. The CDR3 nucleotides are TGTGCCAGCAGCTTAACTCCCCCAGGCGCGGGGGCCGAGACGGATACGCAGTATTTT. It encodes CASSLTPPGAGAETDTQYF.

The chain employs TRBV29-1 and TRBJ2-7; 10 nucleotides align to TRBD2. V lost 4 bases, J lost 3 bases, and 6 bases stayed unmatched. The CDR3 contains 14 residues. Germline V gene lookup returns CDR1 SQVTM and CDR2 ANQGSEA. The CDR3 region is CSVALAGVGYEQYF. The CDR3 coding sequence is TGCAGCGTTGCCCTAGCGGGAGTCGGCTACGAGCAGTACTTC.

The chain has TRBV25-1 and TRBJ2-2, with D perhaps matching TRBD2 (6 bases). From germline, CDR1 is MGHDK and CDR2 SYGVNS. This CDR3 has 15 residues. The ends were cut back, 10 bases at V and 4 bases at J, with 19 bases in the middle. CDR3 DNA sequence: TGTGCCAACCGAGGTGGGTTGCGGGGCACCGGGGAGCTGTTTTTT. Encoded protein: CANRGGLRGTGELFF.

This clone appeared once. This chain links TRBV5-5 with TRBJ1-5, with a weak D call TRBD1 (5 bases). Trimming pared 2 bases from V and 3 bases from J, leaving 12 bases between. Germline-derived CDR1 and CDR2 are SGHKS and YYEKEE (reference sequence). The CDR3 is 15 residues long. CDR3 nucleotides: TGTGCCAGCAGCTTCGGGGGAGCATTCAATCAGCCCCAGCATTTT. Translation gives CASSFGGAFNQPQHF.

In its sample, this clone was seen a few times. V and J are TRBV30 and TRBJ1-2; TRBD1 might be the D (5 bases). The CDR3 runs 13 residues. CDR1 and CDR2 from the germline V gene are GTSNPN and SVGIG (reference sequence). Trimming left V 0 bases short and J 8 bases short, with 13 bases between. In nucleotides, the CDR3 is TGTGCCTGGAGTGTACTAAGGGGAAGCGGCTACACCTTC. It specifies CAWSVLRGSGYTF.

The rearrangement links TRBV6-1 to TRBJ2-2; the D is unclear. The CDR3 runs 13 residues. Looked up from germline, CDR1 is MNHNS and CDR2 is SASEGT. Trimming shortened V by 0 bases and J by 7 bases, and 6 bases separated the two germline ends. The CDR3 DNA sequence: TGTGCCAGCAGTGAAGCTGGCGGCGGGGAGCTGTTTTTT. It is translated as CASSEAGGGELFF.

The chain employs TRBV27 and TRBJ1-2; D perhaps matches TRBD1 (5 bases). Germline CDR1 MNHEY, CDR2 SMNVEV (reference sequence). The ends were cut back, 4 bases at V and 3 bases at J, with 15 bases in the middle. The CDR3 extends over 15 amino acids. The CDR3 protein is CASSSGRIGDYGYTF. The CDR3 bases are TGTGCCAGCAGTTCCGGACGGATAGGGGACTATGGCTACACCTTC.

V is TRBV4-2 and J is TRBJ2-1; 10 nucleotides agree with TRBD2. CDR3 length: 15 residues. Germline V gives CDR1 LGHNA, CDR2 YNFKEQ. Losses at the gene ends were 4 bases for V and 7 bases for J; bases not matched to a gene: 7. The CDR3 here is CASSRDLAGVNEQFF. The CDR3 region has the DNA TGTGCCAGCAGCCGGGACCTAGCGGGAGTAAATGAGCAGTTCTTC.

The chain combines TRBV5-1 with TRBJ2-7, with D maybe TRBD2 (5 bases). Germline values: CDR1 SGHRS, CDR2 YFSETQ. The germline V and J ends were trimmed by 0 bases and 5 bases, with 15 bases remaining between them. The CDR3 consists of 15 residues. DNA for the CDR3: TGCGCCAGCAGCTTGGAAGTTATTGGGAGAGACGAGCAGTACTTC. Residues: CASSLEVIGRDEQYF.

There are a few counts of this clone. The chain has TRBV27 and TRBJ1-2; TRBD1 is a possible D gene (6 bases). The ends were cut back, 5 bases at V and 8 bases at J, with 15 bases in the middle. The germline V gene has CDR1 MNHEY and CDR2 SMNVEV (reference sequence). The CDR3 totals 13 residues. CDR3 nucleotide sequence: TGTGCCAGCAGTCCCAGGGGTTCCGGCGGCTACACCTTC. It translates to CASSPRGSGGYTF.

The chain carries TRBV29-1 and TRBJ1-1, with TRBD1 matching 7 bases. The CDR3 spans 15 residues. CDR1 and CDR2 (germline): SQVTM, ANQGSEA. V gave up 1 base and J gave up 0 bases; unmatched junction bases: 5. The CDR3: CSVEVPQGMNTEAFF. As DNA, the CDR3 is TGCAGCGTTGAAGTCCCACAGGGGATGAACACTGAAGCTTTCTTT.

The chain joins TRBV4-2 to TRBJ1-5, with 9 bases aligning to TRBD1. V shed 0 bases and J 2 bases; nucleotides not matched to a gene: 5. The CDR3 is 17 residues long. The V gene's germline CDR1 is LGHNA and CDR2 YNFKEQ. CDR3 loop: CASSQDYGDRGNQPQHF. DNA of the CDR3: TGTGCCAGCAGCCAAGATTACGGGGACAGGGGCAATCAGCCCCAGCATTTT.

The chain carries TRBV10-3 and TRBJ2-2, with D tentatively TRBD2 (5 bases). The CDR3 contains 16 residues. Trimming removed 6 bases at V and 0 bases at J, with 14 bases between. Germline CDR1 and CDR2: ENHRY and SYGVKD. This CDR3 reads CAIRAASRSNTGELFF. In DNA, the CDR3 is TGTGCCATCAGGGCCGCTAGCAGATCGAACACCGGGGAGCTGTTTTTT.

The chain links TRBV7-2 to TRBJ2-1; 12 bases align to TRBD2. The ends lost 1 base at V and 8 bases at J; junction bases unmatched: 6. This CDR3 is built from 16 residues. CDR1 is SGHTA, CDR2 FQGNSA, per germline. The CDR3 loop is CASSLVPSGRADEQFF. The CDR3 DNA is TGTGCCAGCAGCTTAGTACCTAGCGGGAGGGCAGATGAGCAGTTCTTC.